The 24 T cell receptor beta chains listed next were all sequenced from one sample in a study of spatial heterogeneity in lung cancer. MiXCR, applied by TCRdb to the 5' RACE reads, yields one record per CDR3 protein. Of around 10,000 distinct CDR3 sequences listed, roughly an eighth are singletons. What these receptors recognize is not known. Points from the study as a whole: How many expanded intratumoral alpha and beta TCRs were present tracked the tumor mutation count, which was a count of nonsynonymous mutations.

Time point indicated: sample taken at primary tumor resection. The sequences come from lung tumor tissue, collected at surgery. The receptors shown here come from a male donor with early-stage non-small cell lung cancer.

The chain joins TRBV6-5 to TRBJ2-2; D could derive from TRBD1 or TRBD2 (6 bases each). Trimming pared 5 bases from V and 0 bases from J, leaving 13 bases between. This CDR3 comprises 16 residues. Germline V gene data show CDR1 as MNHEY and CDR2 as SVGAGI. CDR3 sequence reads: CASSRGTNTNTGELFF. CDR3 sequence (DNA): TGTGCCAGCAGTCGCGGGACAAACACGAACACCGGGGAGCTGTTTTTT.

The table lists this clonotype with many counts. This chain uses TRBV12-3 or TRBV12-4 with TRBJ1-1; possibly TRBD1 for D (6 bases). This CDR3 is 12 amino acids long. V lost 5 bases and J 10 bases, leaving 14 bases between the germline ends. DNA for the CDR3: TGTGCCAGCAGTCCAACAGGGTATGTAGCTTTCTTT. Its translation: CASSPTGYVAFF.

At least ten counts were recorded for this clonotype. CDR3 sequence reads: CASSLDRHAVGHEQYF. In DNA form, the CDR3 reads TGTGCCAGCAGCTTAGATCGGCACGCGGTTGGGCACGAGCAGTACTTC. The gene calls are TRBV7-2 and TRBJ2-7, with D hard to call. The CDR3 length is 16 residues. V lost 1 base and J lost 5, with 18 bases in between. Per the germline V gene, CDR1 is SGHTA and CDR2 is FQGNSA. The full variable domain, with the rest looked up from reference TRBV7-2 and TRBJ2-7, is GAGVSQSPSNKVTEKGKDVELRCDPISGHTALYWYRQSLGQGLEFLIYFQGNSAPDKSGLPSDRFSAERTGGSVSTLTIQRTQQEDSAVYLCASSLDRHAVGHEQYFGPGTRLTVT.

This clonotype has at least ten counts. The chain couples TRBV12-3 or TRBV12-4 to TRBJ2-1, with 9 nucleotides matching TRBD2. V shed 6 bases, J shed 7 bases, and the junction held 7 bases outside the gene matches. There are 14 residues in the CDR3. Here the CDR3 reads CASSFGLAWNEQFF. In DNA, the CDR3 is TGTGCCAGCAGCTTCGGACTAGCGTGGAATGAGCAGTTCTTC.

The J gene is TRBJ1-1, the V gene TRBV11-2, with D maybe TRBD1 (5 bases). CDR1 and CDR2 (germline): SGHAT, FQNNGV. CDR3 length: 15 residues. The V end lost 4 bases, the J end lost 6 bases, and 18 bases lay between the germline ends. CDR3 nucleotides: TGTGCCAGCAGCTCAGGAGGGGTTGGGAGGGCTGAAGCTTTCTTT. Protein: CASSSGGVGRAEAFF.

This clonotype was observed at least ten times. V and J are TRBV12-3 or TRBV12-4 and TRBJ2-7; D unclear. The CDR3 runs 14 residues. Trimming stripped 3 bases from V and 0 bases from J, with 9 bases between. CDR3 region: CASSFLGSSYEQYF. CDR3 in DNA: TGTGCCAGCAGTTTTTTGGGCAGCTCCTACGAGCAGTACTTC.

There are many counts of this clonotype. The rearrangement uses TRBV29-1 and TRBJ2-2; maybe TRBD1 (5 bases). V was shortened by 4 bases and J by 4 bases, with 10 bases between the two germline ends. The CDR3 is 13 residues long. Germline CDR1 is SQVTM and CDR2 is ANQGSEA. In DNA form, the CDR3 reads TGCAGCGTTGGCAGGGATTCCACCGGGGAGCTGTTTTTT. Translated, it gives CSVGRDSTGELFF.

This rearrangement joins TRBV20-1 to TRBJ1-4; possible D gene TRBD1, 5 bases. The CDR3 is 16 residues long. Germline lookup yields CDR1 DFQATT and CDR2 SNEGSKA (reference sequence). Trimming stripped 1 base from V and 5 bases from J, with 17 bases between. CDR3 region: CSARGEWGEENEKLFF. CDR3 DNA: TGCAGTGCTAGAGGAGAGTGGGGCGAAGAAAATGAAAAACTGTTTTTT.

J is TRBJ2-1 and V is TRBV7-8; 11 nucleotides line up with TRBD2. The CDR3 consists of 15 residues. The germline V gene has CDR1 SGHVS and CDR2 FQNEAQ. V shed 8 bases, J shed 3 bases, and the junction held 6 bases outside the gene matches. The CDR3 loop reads CASGLAGPHYNEQFF. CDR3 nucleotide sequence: TGTGCCAGCGGACTAGCGGGCCCACACTACAATGAGCAGTTCTTC.

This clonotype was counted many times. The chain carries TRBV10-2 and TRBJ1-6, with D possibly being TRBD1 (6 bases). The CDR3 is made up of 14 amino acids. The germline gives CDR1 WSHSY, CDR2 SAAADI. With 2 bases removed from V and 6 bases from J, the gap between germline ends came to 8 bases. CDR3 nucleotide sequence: TGCGCCAGCAGTGAGAAGGGGGGTAATTCACCCCTCCACTTT. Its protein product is CASSEKGGNSPLHF.

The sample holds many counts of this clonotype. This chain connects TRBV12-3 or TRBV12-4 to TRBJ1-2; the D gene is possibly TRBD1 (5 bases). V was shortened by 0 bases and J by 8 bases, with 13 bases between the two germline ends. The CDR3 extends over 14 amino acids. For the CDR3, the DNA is TGTGCCAGCAGTTTAGCGTGGACACTGGGAGGCTACACCTTC. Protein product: CASSLAWTLGGYTF.

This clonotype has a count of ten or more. The CDR3 nucleotides read TGTGCCAGCAGCTTCAGTAGCGGAAGCACAGATACGCAGTATTTT. Its protein product is CASSFSSGSTDTQYF. This chain uses TRBV7-8 with TRBJ2-3; possibly TRBD2 for D (6 bases). V was trimmed by 3 bases and J by 0 bases, leaving 10 bases between them. Germline CDR1 is SGHVS and CDR2 is FQNEAQ. CDR3 length: 15 amino acids.

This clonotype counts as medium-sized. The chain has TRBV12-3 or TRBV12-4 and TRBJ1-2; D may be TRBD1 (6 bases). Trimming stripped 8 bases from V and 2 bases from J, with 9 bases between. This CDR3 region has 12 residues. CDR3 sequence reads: CASGTGNYGYTF. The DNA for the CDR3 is TGTGCCAGCGGAACAGGGAACTATGGCTACACCTTC.

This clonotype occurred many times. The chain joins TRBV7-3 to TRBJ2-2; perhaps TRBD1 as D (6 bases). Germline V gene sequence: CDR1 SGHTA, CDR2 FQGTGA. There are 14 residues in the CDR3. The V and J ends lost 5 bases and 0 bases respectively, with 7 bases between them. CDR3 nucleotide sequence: TGTGCCAGCAGCCAGGGGCCGAACACCGGGGAGCTGTTTTTT. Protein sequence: CASSQGPNTGELFF.

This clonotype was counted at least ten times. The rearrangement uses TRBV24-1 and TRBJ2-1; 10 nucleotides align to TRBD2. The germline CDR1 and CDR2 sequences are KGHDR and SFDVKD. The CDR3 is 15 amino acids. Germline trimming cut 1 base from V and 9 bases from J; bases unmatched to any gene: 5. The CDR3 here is CATSDLLAGPGEQFF. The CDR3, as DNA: TGTGCCACCAGTGATTTACTAGCGGGGCCCGGTGAGCAGTTCTTC.

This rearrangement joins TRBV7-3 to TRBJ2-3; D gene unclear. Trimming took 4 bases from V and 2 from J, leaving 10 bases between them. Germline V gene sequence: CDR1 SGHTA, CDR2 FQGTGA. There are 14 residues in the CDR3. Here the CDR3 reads CASSSFSPTDTQYF. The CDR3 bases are TGTGCCAGCAGCTCCTTCAGCCCCACAGATACGCAGTATTTT.

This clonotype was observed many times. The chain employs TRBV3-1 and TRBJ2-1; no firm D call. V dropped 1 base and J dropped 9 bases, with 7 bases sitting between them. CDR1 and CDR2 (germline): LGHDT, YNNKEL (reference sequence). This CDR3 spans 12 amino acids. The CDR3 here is CASSQGSSEQFF. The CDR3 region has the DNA TGTGCCAGCAGCCAAGGATCTAGTGAGCAGTTCTTC.

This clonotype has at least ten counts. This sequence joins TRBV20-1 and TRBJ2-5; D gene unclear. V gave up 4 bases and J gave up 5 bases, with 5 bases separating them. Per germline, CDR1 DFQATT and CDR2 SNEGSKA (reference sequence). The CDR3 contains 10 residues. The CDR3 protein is CSAKSETQYF. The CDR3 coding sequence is TGCAGTGCTAAGTCGGAGACCCAGTACTTC.

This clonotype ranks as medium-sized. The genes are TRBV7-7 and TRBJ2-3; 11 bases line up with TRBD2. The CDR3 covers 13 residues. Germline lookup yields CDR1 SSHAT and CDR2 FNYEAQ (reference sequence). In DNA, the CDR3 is TGTGCTAGCGGGAGGGCCGACACAGATACGCAGTATTTT. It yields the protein CASGRADTDTQYF.

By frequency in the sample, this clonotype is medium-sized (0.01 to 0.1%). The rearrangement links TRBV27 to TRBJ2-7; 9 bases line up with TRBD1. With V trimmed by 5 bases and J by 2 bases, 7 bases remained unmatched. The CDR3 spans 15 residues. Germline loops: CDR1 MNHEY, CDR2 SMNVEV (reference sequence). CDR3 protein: CASSTDRGSTYEQYF. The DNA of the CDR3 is TGTGCCAGCAGTACCGACAGGGGGTCGACCTACGAGCAGTACTTC.

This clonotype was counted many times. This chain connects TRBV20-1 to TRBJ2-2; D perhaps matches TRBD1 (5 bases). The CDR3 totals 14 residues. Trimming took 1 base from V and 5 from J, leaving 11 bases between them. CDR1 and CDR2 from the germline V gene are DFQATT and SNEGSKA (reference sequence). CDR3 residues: CSARGPRVTGELFF. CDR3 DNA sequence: TGCAGTGCTAGAGGACCCAGGGTTACCGGGGAGCTGTTTTTT.

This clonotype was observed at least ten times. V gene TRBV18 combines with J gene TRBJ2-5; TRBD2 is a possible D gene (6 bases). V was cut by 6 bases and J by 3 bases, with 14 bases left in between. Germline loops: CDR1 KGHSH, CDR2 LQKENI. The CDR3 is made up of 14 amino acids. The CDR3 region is CASSRGVTEETQYF. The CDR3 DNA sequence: TGTGCCAGCTCGCGGGGAGTTACTGAAGAGACCCAGTACTTC.

CDR3 nucleotides: TGTGCCAGCAGTTCCGACAGGGACGGCTACACCTTC. Its protein is CASSSDRDGYTF. The J gene is TRBJ1-2, the V gene TRBV6-5, with TRBD1 identical over 7 bases. V dropped 4 bases and J dropped 8; count of bases not matched to a gene: 4. Looked up from germline, CDR1 is MNHEY and CDR2 is SVGAGI. The CDR3 spans 12 residues.

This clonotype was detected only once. The CDR3: CASRQGGSGANVLTF. The CDR3 nucleotides are TGTGCCAGCAGACAGGGGGGCTCTGGGGCCAACGTCCTGACTTTC. The gene calls are TRBV6-1 and TRBJ2-6; TRBD1 agrees at 8 bases. Trimming cost V 6 bases and J 0 bases; bases outside gene matches: 1. This CDR3 comprises 15 residues. CDR1 and CDR2 from the germline V gene are MNHNS and SASEGT.